A selection of T cell receptor beta chains follows, all from one sample in a study of cytomegalovirus exposure and HLA in healthy donors. Data came from immunoSEQ multiplex PCR; TCRdb stores just in-frame clones and leaves some out. Its listing shows approximately 70,000 clones. What was sequenced was PBMCs. These receptors were collected from a woman aged 25 to 39 in good health and CMV-seronegative. CDR3s include the opening cysteine and the closing phenylalanine or tryptophan. The D gene is left open where the match is weak.

>TRBJ1-6|-|14|TRBV25-1
CASRGGPVNSPLHF
TGTGCCAGCAGGGGGGGGCCGGTTAATTCACCCCTCCACTTT
>TRBJ1-4|-|15|TRBV28
CASSSTHGGNEKLFF
TGTGCCAGCAGTAGTACCCACGGAGGTAATGAAAAACTGTTTTTT
>TRBJ2-7|TRBD2|16|TRBV30
CAWRSPSGGAGYEQYF
TGTGCCTGGAGGTCCCCCAGCGGGGGGGCCGGGTACGAGCAGTACTTC
>TRBJ1-5|TRBD1|14|TRBV18
CASSPTGVNQPQHF
TGTGCCAGCTCACCGACAGGGGTAAATCAGCCCCAGCATTTT
>TRBJ1-4|-|11|TRBV19
CASSMREKLFF
TGTGCCAGTAGTATGAGGGAAAAACTGTTTTTT
>TRBJ1-4|-|13|TRBV28
CASSLGQIEKLFF
TGTGCCAGCAGTTTGGGCCAGATTGAAAAACTGTTTTTT
>TRBJ2-3|TRBD1|15|TRBV13
CASSLVGQSTDTQYF
TGTGCCAGCAGCTTAGTGGGACAGAGCACAGATACGCAGTATTTT
>TRBJ1-1|-|15|TRBV6-6
CASSPLGLMNTEAFF
TGTGCCAGCAGTCCTCTTGGACTGATGAACACTGAAGCTTTCTTT
>TRBJ1-5|-|14|TRBV30
CAWSKVGGSQPQHF
TGTGCCTGGTCCAAGGTGGGAGGTAGTCAGCCCCAGCATTTT
>TRBJ1-3|TRBD1|14|TRBV7-9
CASSNDRAGNTIYF
TGTGCCAGCAGCAACGACAGGGCTGGAAACACCATATATTTT
>TRBJ1-1|-|13|TRBV27
CATGGRANTEAFF
TGTGCCACCGGGGGACGGGCTAACACTGAAGCTTTCTTT
>TRBJ2-3|TRBD1|16|TRBV6-4
CASSDLGTGGPDKQYF
TGTGCCAGCAGTGACCTTGGGACAGGGGGCCCAGATAAGCAGTATTTT
>TRBJ2-7|-|11|TRBV10-3
CAIRRGTEQYF
TGTGCCATCCGGCGCGGGACCGAGCAGTACTTC
>TRBJ2-2|-|13|TRBV9
CASSVTNTGELFF
TGTGCCAGCAGCGTTACGAACACCGGGGAGCTGTTTTTT
>TRBJ1-1|-|13|TRBV6-5
CASSGRVDTEAFF
TGTGCCAGCAGTGGCAGGGTTGACACTGAAGCTTTCTTT
>TRBJ2-4|TRBD2|18|TRBV5-1
CASSPGLAVTRAKNIQYF
TGCGCCAGCAGCCCCGGACTAGCGGTCACAAGGGCCAAAAACATTCAGTACTTC
>TRBJ2-7|-|12|TRBV6-5
CASTSWRYEQYF
TGTGCCAGCACGTCATGGAGGTACGAGCAGTACTTC
>TRBJ2-1|TRBD2|15|TRBV7-2
CASSLGASGGAEQFF
TGTGCCAGCAGCTTAGGGGCTAGCGGGGGGGCTGAGCAGTTCTTC
>TRBJ1-5|TRBD1|14|TRBV27
CASRMDRSNQPQHF
TGTGCCAGCAGAATGGACAGGTCCAATCAGCCCCAGCATTTT
>TRBJ2-1|-|11|TRBV19
CASSGGNEQFF
TGTGCCAGTAGCGGGGGCAATGAGCAGTTCTTC
>TRBJ2-2|-|16|TRBV28
CASSLSVPLNTGELFF
TGTGCCAGCAGTTTATCTGTCCCCCTTAACACCGGGGAGCTGTTTTTT
>TRBJ1-1|-|14|TRBV9
CASSVVSRQGEAFF
TGTGCCAGCAGCGTAGTTTCCCGGCAGGGTGAAGCTTTCTTT
>TRBJ2-7|-|12|TRBV29-1
CSARVAAYEQYF
TGCAGCGCCCGGGTAGCGGCTTACGAGCAGTACTTC
>TRBJ2-7|-|14|TRBV5-4
CASSLGAGSYEQYF
TGTGCCAGCAGCTTGGGGGCCGGATCCTACGAGCAGTACTTC
>TRBJ2-3|TRBD1|17|TRBV14
CASSQAGAGGWTDTQYF
TGTGCCAGCAGCCAAGCTGGGGCAGGGGGTTGGACAGATACGCAGTATTTT
>TRBJ2-7|-|16|TRBV6-5
CASSYSTARGGHEQYF
TGTGCCAGCAGTTACTCGACGGCGCGTGGAGGACACGAGCAGTACTTC
>TRBJ1-4|-|16|TRBV18
CASSPRLQGTNEKLFF
TGTGCCAGCTCACCACGTCTTCAGGGAACTAATGAAAAACTGTTTTTT
>TRBJ2-5|-|11|TRBV20-1
CSARGRETQYF
TGCAGTGCTAGAGGCCGGGAGACCCAGTACTTC
>TRBJ1-5|-|15|TRBV6-6
CASSYHRDNNQPQHF
TGTGCCAGCAGTTACCACCGGGACAACAATCAGCCCCAGCATTTT
>TRBJ2-3|TRBD2|14|TRBV6-1
CALGAGDSTDTQYF
TGTGCCCTTGGAGCGGGGGACAGCACAGATACGCAGTATTTT
>TRBJ2-3|-|14|TRBV4-2
CASSPGKATDTQYF
TGTGCCAGCAGCCCAGGTAAAGCCACAGATACGCAGTATTTT
>TRBJ2-2|TRBD1|15|TRBV5-1
CASSRDRGLSGELFF
TGCGCCAGCAGCAGGGACAGGGGACTCAGCGGGGAGCTGTTTTTT
>TRBJ1-2|TRBD1|13|TRBV7-2
CASSFQGVDGYTF
TGTGCCAGCAGCTTCCAGGGGGTAGATGGCTACACCTTC
>TRBJ1-1|-|14|TRBV10-3
CAISSTEGATEAFF
TGTGCCATCAGTTCCACTGAGGGAGCGACTGAAGCTTTCTTT
>TRBJ1-1|TRBD1|11|TRBV20-1
CVGQGGTEAFF
TGCGTAGGACAGGGAGGCACTGAAGCTTTCTTT
>TRBJ2-5|-|11|TRBV11-2
CASSLAGTQYF
TGTGCCAGCAGCTTAGCAGGGACCCAGTACTTC
>TRBJ2-5|-|17|TRBV12-2
CASRLTVCGRAQETQYF
TGTGCAAGTCGCTTAACTGTATGCGGGAGGGCCCAAGAGACCCAGTACTTC